These 29 T cell receptor beta chains originate from one sample sequenced in a study of CD8 T cells in Susac syndrome. After extraction with the RNeasy kit, about 0.45 to 1 ug of the RNA was reverse transcribed using random hexamers. TCRdb fed the immunoSEQ multiplex PCR reads into MiXCR, producing one record per CDR3 protein. The data hold approximately 200,000 distinct CDR3 sequences, with about 95% observed a single time. The sample comprised CD4+ T cells from PBMCs. Receptors originate from a human donor with multiple sclerosis.

The CDR3 DNA sequence: TGTGCCACCACCGCGGGGGTTCGAGGGGAGCAGTTCTTC. Its translation is CATTAGVRGEQFF. The chain is built from TRBV15 and TRBJ2-1, with TRBD2 matching over 7 bases. The V segment lost 7 bases and the J segment 10 bases; nucleotides outside the gene matches: 10. From germline, CDR1 is LNHNV and CDR2 YYDKDF (reference sequence). The CDR3 contains 13 residues.

This chain joins TRBV7-3 and TRBJ2-3; 7 bases match TRBD2. This CDR3 comprises 13 residues. The V gene's germline CDR1 is SGHTA and CDR2 FQGTGA. The V and J ends lost 3 bases and 6 bases, in that order; junction bases with no gene match: 3. The CDR3 DNA sequence: TGTGCCAGCAGCTTCGGACTAGAGGATACGCAGTATTTT. This gives the protein CASSFGLEDTQYF.

The rearrangement links TRBV15 to TRBJ2-1, with TRBD2 matching over 8 bases. The CDR3 has 16 residues. The junction had 5 bases not matched to a gene; V was cut back by 4 bases and J by 0 bases. CDR1 and CDR2 from the germline V gene are LNHNV and YYDKDF (reference sequence). The CDR3 coding sequence is TGTGCCACCAGCACCCTAGCGGGCAGCTCCTACAATGAGCAGTTCTTC. Amino acid sequence: CATSTLAGSSYNEQFF.

The chain uses TRBV3-1 and TRBJ2-5; D uncertain. The ends were cut back, 2 bases at V and 2 bases at J, with 9 bases in the middle. From germline, CDR1 is LGHDT and CDR2 YNNKEL (reference sequence). The CDR3 runs 14 residues. Written as DNA, the CDR3 is TGTGCCAGCAGCCAACGTGTCGGGCAAGAGACCCAGTACTTC. Translating it yields CASSQRVGQETQYF.

The rearrangement links TRBV7-9 to TRBJ2-2, with 9 bases aligning to TRBD2. The J segment lost 7 bases and the V segment lost 2 bases, leaving 8 bases of the junction unmatched. CDR1 SEHNR and CDR2 FQNEAQ come from the germline V gene (reference sequence). The CDR3 loop spans 16 amino acids. CDR3 sequence: CASSLILAGSYGELFF. The CDR3 nucleotides read TGTGCCAGCAGCTTAATCCTAGCGGGATCGTACGGGGAGCTGTTTTTT.

The rearrangement links TRBV15 to TRBJ1-4, with D unclear. The germline CDR1 and CDR2 sequences are LNHNV and YYDKDF (reference sequence). The V gene lost 0 bases and the J gene lost 8 bases, with 7 bases spanning the gap. The CDR3 has 13 residues. Here the CDR3 DNA reads TGTGCCACCAGCAGAGATCGCTCGGAAAAACTGTTTTTT. The encoded protein is CATSRDRSEKLFF.

The chain is built from TRBV27 and TRBJ2-1; D possibly corresponds to TRBD1 (5 bases). The CDR3 covers 17 residues. The V gene's germline CDR1 is MNHEY and CDR2 SMNVEV (reference sequence). Trimming took off 1 base at V and 3 bases at J, with 16 bases between the two ends. The CDR3 sequence: CASSLLSGMVGYNEQFF. CDR3 nucleotides: TGTGCCAGCAGTTTATTGTCAGGGATGGTCGGCTACAATGAGCAGTTCTTC.

The chain recombines TRBV20-1 with TRBJ2-1, with D perhaps being TRBD1 or TRBD2 (6 bases each). The CDR3 has 13 residues. Germline lookup yields CDR1 DFQATT and CDR2 SNEGSKA (reference sequence). The V and J ends lost 6 bases and 5 bases respectively, with 14 bases between them. The CDR3 region is CSARGRTNNEQFF. CDR3 nucleotides: TGCAGTGCCCGGGGGCGCACGAACAATGAGCAGTTCTTC.

The chain carries TRBV7-9 and TRBJ2-3; D perhaps matches TRBD1 (6 bases). V lost 7 bases and J lost 4, with 12 bases in between. Germline loops: CDR1 SEHNR, CDR2 FQNEAQ (reference sequence). The CDR3 is 13 amino acids. CDR3 nucleotide sequence: TGTGCCAGCAAGACAGGATGGGCAGATACGCAGTATTTT. Translated: CASKTGWADTQYF.

The chain recombines TRBV7-9 with TRBJ2-2; no definite D call. The CDR3 has 14 residues. Germline lookup yields CDR1 SEHNR and CDR2 FQNEAQ (reference sequence). Trimming left V 1 base short and J 2 bases short, with 5 bases between. The CDR3 loop reads CASSLDHNTGELFF. The CDR3 DNA reads TGTGCCAGCAGCTTAGACCACAACACCGGGGAGCTGTTTTTT.

In this sample, this clonotype turned up once. The gene calls are TRBV12-3 or TRBV12-4 and TRBJ2-3; the D gene is possibly TRBD2 (5 bases). The CDR3 runs to 13 residues. Trimming stripped 1 base from V and 9 bases from J, with 11 bases between. CDR3 region: CASSLEDGITQYF. The CDR3 nucleotides are TGTGCCAGCAGTTTAGAAGACGGGATCACGCAGTATTTT.

This chain joins TRBV3-1 and TRBJ2-3; D gene uncertain. V lost 2 bases to trimming and J lost 4 bases, with 7 bases between them. Germline V gene lookup returns CDR1 LGHDT and CDR2 YNNKEL (reference sequence). This CDR3 spans 13 amino acids. CDR3 residues: CASSQRAPDTQYF. The CDR3 DNA reads as TGTGCCAGCAGCCAAAGAGCGCCAGATACGCAGTATTTT.

This clonotype was recorded only once. This chain links TRBV15 with TRBJ1-2; D ambiguous. Trimming removed 5 bases at V and 4 bases at J, with 14 bases between. Germline V gene sequence: CDR1 LNHNV, CDR2 YYDKDF (reference sequence). This CDR3 has 14 residues. The CDR3 reads CATSQDVGGYGYTF. CDR3 DNA: TGTGCCACCAGCCAGGATGTCGGAGGCTATGGCTACACCTTC.

The chain joins TRBV20-1 to TRBJ1-5; TRBD1 is a possible D gene (5 bases). The CDR3 is 14 amino acids. From germline, CDR1 is DFQATT and CDR2 SNEGSKA (reference sequence). V was cut by 3 bases and J by 2 bases, with 11 bases left in between. CDR3 sequence reads: CSASRGEGNQPQHF. The CDR3 nucleotides are TGCAGTGCTAGCCGAGGGGAGGGCAATCAGCCCCAGCATTTT.

The genes are TRBV15 and TRBJ2-7, with D maybe TRBD1 (5 bases). V was pared by 3 bases and J by 0 bases, with 15 bases between. Germline V gene sequence: CDR1 LNHNV, CDR2 YYDKDF (reference sequence). This CDR3 comprises 16 residues. CDR3 DNA sequence: TGTGCCACCAGCAGCGAGACAGCTCTTAGCTCCTACGAGCAGTACTTC. Translated, it gives CATSSETALSSYEQYF. Combining the CDR3 with reference TRBV15 and TRBJ2-7 gives the whole variable domain DAMVIQNPRYQVTQFGKPVTLSCSQTLNHNVMYWYQQKSSQAPKLLFHYYDKDFNNEADTPDNFQSRRPNTSFCFLDIRSPGLGDTAMYLCATSSETALSSYEQYFGPGTRLTVT.

The chain carries TRBV7-8 and TRBJ2-3; D is perhaps TRBD1 (6 bases). The CDR3 length is 13 residues. CDR1 and CDR2 (germline): SGHVS, FQNEAQ. The CDR3, as DNA: TGTGTCAGTCAACAGGGATCCACAGATACGCAGTATTTT. Its protein is CVSQQGSTDTQYF.

The chain uses TRBV10-3 and TRBJ2-3; the D is unclear. V was trimmed by 3 bases and J by 1 base, leaving 11 bases between them. CDR1 and CDR2 from the germline V gene are ENHRY and SYGVKD. The CDR3 is 15 amino acids. The CDR3 nucleotides are TGTGCCATCAGTGAAGGGCTAGTCGGCACAGATACGCAGTATTTT. It yields the protein CAISEGLVGTDTQYF.

The CDR3 here is CASSDGNIPRYGYTF. The CDR3 bases are TGTGCCAGCAGTGATGGAAATATTCCGCGGTATGGCTACACCTTC. The V and J genes are TRBV2 and TRBJ1-2; D gene ambiguous. The germline V and J ends were trimmed by 3 bases and 5 bases, with 16 bases remaining between them. Per the germline V gene, CDR1 is SNHLY and CDR2 is FYNNEI. CDR3 length: 15 residues.

The chain couples TRBV7-9 to TRBJ1-5, with 7 bases fitting TRBD1. The CDR3 is made up of 18 amino acids. Looked up from germline, CDR1 is SEHNR and CDR2 is FQNEAQ (reference sequence). The V gene end was trimmed by 5 bases and the J gene end by 0 bases; junction bases not matched to a gene: 13. The CDR3 DNA is TGTGCCAGCAGCCGGACCGGGACAGTCGGCAGTAGCAATCAGCCCCAGCATTTT. It is translated as CASSRTGTVGSSNQPQHF.

This sequence joins TRBV7-9 and TRBJ2-7; 9 bases map to TRBD2. Germline V lookup: CDR1 SEHNR, CDR2 FQNEAQ (reference sequence). J gave up 5 bases and V 7 bases, and 9 bases lay outside the gene matches. The CDR3 runs 14 residues. The CDR3 loop is CASNRAGGPDEQYF. The DNA for the CDR3 is TGTGCCAGCAACCGAGCGGGGGGCCCCGACGAGCAGTACTTC.

Only one count was recorded for this clonotype. V and J are TRBV5-1 and TRBJ2-2; tentatively, D is TRBD2 (6 bases). V gave up 4 bases and J gave up 5 bases, with 12 bases separating them. The CDR3 extends over 14 amino acids. Germline CDR1 SGHRS, CDR2 YFSETQ. This CDR3 is CASSPGGDTGELFF. The CDR3 DNA reads as TGCGCCAGCAGCCCTGGCGGGGATACCGGGGAGCTGTTTTTT.

The genes are TRBV20-1 and TRBJ2-5; the match to TRBD2 covers 8 bases. The trim removed 0 bases at V and 2 bases at J, leaving 8 bases unmatched. Germline V gene sequence: CDR1 DFQATT, CDR2 SNEGSKA (reference sequence). The CDR3 is 16 residues long. CDR3 protein: CSAREFGGGLQETQYF. In DNA form, the CDR3 reads TGCAGTGCTAGAGAATTTGGCGGGGGGCTTCAAGAGACCCAGTACTTC.

The chain uses TRBV20-1 and TRBJ2-1, with D unresolved. The length of the CDR3 is 14 residues. V dropped 0 bases and J dropped 9 bases, with 15 bases sitting between them. Germline V lookup: CDR1 DFQATT, CDR2 SNEGSKA (reference sequence). The CDR3 is CSAREREVAGEQFF. The CDR3 coding sequence is TGCAGTGCTAGAGAAAGGGAAGTAGCTGGTGAGCAGTTCTTC.

V and J are TRBV30 and TRBJ1-1, with D possibly matching TRBD1 (6 bases). Per the germline V gene, CDR1 is GTSNPN and CDR2 is SVGIG (reference sequence). The CDR3 spans 14 residues. Trimming pared 1 base from V and 10 bases from J, leaving 19 bases between. CDR3 region: CAWSAQTGAGGAFF. The CDR3 DNA is TGTGCCTGGAGTGCCCAGACAGGCGCCGGGGGAGCTTTCTTT.

The chain is built from TRBV7-9 and TRBJ2-5; possibly TRBD1 for D (6 bases). Germline V gene sequence: CDR1 SEHNR, CDR2 FQNEAQ (reference sequence). Trimming stripped 5 bases from V and 5 bases from J, with 18 bases between. The CDR3 contains 15 residues. The CDR3: CASSRAGATSETQYF. CDR3 DNA: TGTGCCAGCAGCAGGGCAGGGGCGACCTCCGAGACCCAGTACTTC.

The rearrangement links TRBV3-1 to TRBJ2-5; 10 nucleotides line up with TRBD2. The CDR3 consists of 16 residues. CDR1 is LGHDT and CDR2 is YNNKEL in the germline V gene (reference sequence). J lost 3 bases, V lost 5 bases, and 9 bases had no gene match. CDR3 amino acids: CASSILSAGGEETQYF. Here the CDR3 DNA reads TGTGCCAGCAGCATTCTCTCAGCGGGGGGGGAAGAGACCCAGTACTTC.

This chain joins TRBV28 and TRBJ2-5; D perhaps matches TRBD1 (6 bases). Germline CDR1 is MDHEN and CDR2 is SYDVKM. Trimming shortened V by 6 bases and J by 2 bases, and 13 bases separated the two germline ends. This CDR3 comprises 14 residues. The DNA of the CDR3 is TGTGCCAGCAGCAACGGACAGTCTCAAGAGACCCAGTACTTC. It is translated as CASSNGQSQETQYF.

The chain has TRBV20-1 and TRBJ2-7; D gene unclear. CDR1 and CDR2 (germline): DFQATT, SNEGSKA (reference sequence). V dropped 3 bases and J dropped 2 bases, with 8 bases sitting between them. CDR3 length equals 12 residues. CDR3 sequence reads: CSARNQPYEQYF. The CDR3 DNA follows: TGCAGTGCTAGGAACCAGCCCTACGAGCAGTACTTC.

The gene calls are TRBV20-1 and TRBJ2-2; 8 bases are a match to TRBD2. The CDR3 is 14 residues long. Germline V gene lookup returns CDR1 DFQATT and CDR2 SNEGSKA (reference sequence). The V segment lost 6 bases and the J segment 0 bases; nucleotides outside the gene matches: 3. This CDR3 reads CSAQGLANTGELFF. Here the CDR3 DNA reads TGCAGTGCCCAGGGACTAGCGAACACCGGGGAGCTGTTTTTT.